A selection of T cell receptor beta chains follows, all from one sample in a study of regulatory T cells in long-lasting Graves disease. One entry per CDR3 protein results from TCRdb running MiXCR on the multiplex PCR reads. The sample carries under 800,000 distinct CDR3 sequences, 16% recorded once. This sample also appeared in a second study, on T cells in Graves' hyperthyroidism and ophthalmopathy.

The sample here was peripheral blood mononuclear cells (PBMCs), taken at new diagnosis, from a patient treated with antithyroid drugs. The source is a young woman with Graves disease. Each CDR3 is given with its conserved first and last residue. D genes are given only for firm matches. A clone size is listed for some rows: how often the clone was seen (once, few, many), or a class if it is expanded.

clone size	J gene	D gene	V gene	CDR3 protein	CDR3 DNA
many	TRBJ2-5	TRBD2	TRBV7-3	CASSEGLAGDEYQETQYF	TGTGCCAGCAGCGAAGGACTAGCGGGAGACGAATACCAAGAGACCCAGTACTTC
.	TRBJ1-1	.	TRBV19	CACKDGNTEAFF	TGTGCCTGCAAAGACGGGAACACTGAAGCTTTCTTT
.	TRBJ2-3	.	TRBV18	CASSVIAGDTQYF	TGTGCCAGCTCGGTGATTGCAGGAGATACGCAGTATTTT
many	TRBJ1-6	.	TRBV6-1	CASSGTGTDNSPLHF	TGTGCCAGCAGTGGTACCGGGACGGATAATTCACCCCTCCACTTT
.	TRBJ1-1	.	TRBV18	CASSPMEPGLNTKAFF	TGTGCCAGCTCACCTATGGAGCCCGGCCTTAACACTAAAGCTTTCTTT
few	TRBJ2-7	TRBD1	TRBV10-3	CAIGQGSYEQYF	TGTGCCATCGGACAGGGTTCCTACGAGCAGTACTTC
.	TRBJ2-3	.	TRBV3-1	CASSLRSFLDTQYF	TGTGCCAGCAGCCTTCGGTCCTTTTTAGATACGCAGTATTTT
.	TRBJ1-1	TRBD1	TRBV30	CAWKPRDRENTEAFF	TGTGCCTGGAAACCCCGGGACAGGGAAAACACTGAAGCTTTCTTT
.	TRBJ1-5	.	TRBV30	CAWSSGRDGYSNQPQHF	TGTGCCTGGAGCTCTGGCCGGGACGGATATAGCAATCAGCCCCAGCATTTT
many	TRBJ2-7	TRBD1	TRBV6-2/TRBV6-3	CASSNTGTGSHEQYF	TGTGCCAGCAGTAATACCGGGACAGGGAGCCACGAGCAGTACTTC
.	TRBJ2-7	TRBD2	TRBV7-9	CASNLFSGPRSYEQYF	TGTGCCAGCAACTTATTTAGCGGGCCCCGCTCCTACGAGCAGTACTTC
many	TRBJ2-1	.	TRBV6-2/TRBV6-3	CASIGEGLAAPDRQFF	TGTGCCAGCATCGGGGAAGGCTTGGCGGCACCCGATAGGCAGTTCTTC
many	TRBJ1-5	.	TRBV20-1	CSARVDTRSNQPQHF	TGCAGTGCTAGAGTTGACACGCGTAGCAATCAGCCCCAGCATTTT
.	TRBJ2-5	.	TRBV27	CASSLEFGETQYF	TGTGCCAGCAGTTTAGAGTTCGGGGAGACCCAGTACTTC
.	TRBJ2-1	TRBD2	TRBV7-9	CASSLALTGGGRTDEQFF	TGTGCCAGCAGCTTAGCACTCACAGGCGGGGGGCGAACGGATGAGCAGTTCTTC
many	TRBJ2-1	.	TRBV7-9	CASSPSGVGEQFF	TGTGCCAGCAGCCCATCGGGGGTTGGGGAGCAGTTCTTC
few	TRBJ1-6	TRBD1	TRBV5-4	CASSPTGDAYSPLHF	TGTGCCAGCAGCCCGACAGGGGACGCTTATTCACCCCTCCACTTT
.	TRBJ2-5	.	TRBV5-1	CASSLGGNWETQYF	TGCGCCAGCAGTCTGGGCGGGAATTGGGAGACCCAGTACTTC
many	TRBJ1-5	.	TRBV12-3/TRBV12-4	CASSLSGSSNQPQHF	TGTGCCAGCAGTTTATCCGGCTCCAGCAATCAGCCCCAGCATTTT
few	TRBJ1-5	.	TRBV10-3	CAISGADNQPQHF	TGTGCCATCAGTGGGGCAGACAATCAGCCCCAGCATTTT
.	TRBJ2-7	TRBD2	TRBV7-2	CASSPRTSPTREQYF	TGTGCCAGCAGCCCGCGGACTAGCCCAACACGCGAGCAGTACTTC
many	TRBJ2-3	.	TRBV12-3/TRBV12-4	CASSFYGLMADTQYF	TGTGCCAGCAGTTTTTACGGCCTAATGGCAGATACGCAGTATTTT
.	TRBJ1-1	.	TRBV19	CASRYSTEAFF	TGTGCCAGTAGATATTCCACTGAAGCTTTCTTT